The T cell receptor (beta chain) under discussion was sequenced for a study of blood T cell repertoires in COVID-19. In the study overall: Samples representing acute and convalescent COVID-19 were sourced from the United States, Italy and Spain. PBMCs, B-cell-depleted T cells, or T cells were the source of the cDNA or gDNA that made up the material.

With 6 bases clipped from V and 3 bases from J, the junction kept 7 bases outside the gene matches. The germline V gene encodes CDR1 LNHDA and CDR2 SQIVND (reference sequence). The CDR3 contains 15 residues. Original data processing: How many nucleated cells were present was estimated from reference gene primer amplification. Libraries were prepared by immunoSEQ multiplex PCR; TCRdb keeps only in-frame clonotypes and omits some of them. V, J and clone size reflect that table, while D and trimming were determined from the DNA. Of roughly 130,000 clones in the sample, roughly 80% were seen once. The chain recombines TRBV19 with TRBJ2-1; 8 bases align to TRBD1. The source material was peripheral blood. This TCR was recovered from a woman aged 45-65 years with acute or convalescent COVID-19. The CDR3 here is CASRYVDRDYNEQFF. CDR3 DNA: TGTGCCAGTAGATATGTGGACAGGGACTACAATGAGCAGTTCTTC. Complete variable domain (other parts from reference TRBV19 and TRBJ2-1): DGGITQSPKYLFRKEGQNVTLSCEQNLNHDAMYWYRQDPGQGLRLIYYSQIVNDFQKGDIAEGYSVSREKKESFPLTVTSAQKNPTAFYLCASRYVDRDYNEQFFGPGTRLTVL.